This T cell receptor beta chain was sequenced during a study of T cell changes during pregnancy in multiple sclerosis. CDR3 length: 17 residues. With V trimmed by 1 base and J by 4 bases, 10 bases remained unmatched. Germline values: CDR1 MGHRA, CDR2 YSYEKL. TCRdb keeps only in-frame clones here, not all; method: immunoSEQ multiplex PCR. The profile shows 45,000 to 55,000 clones, approximately 88% of them singletons. The V gene is TRBV4-1, the J gene TRBJ2-7; 10 nucleotides match TRBD2. The clonotype originates from a female donor with multiple sclerosis, enrolled in a pregnancy study. The sequences come from CD4+ T cells from peripheral blood mononuclear cells, collected in the second trimester of pregnancy. The DNA for the CDR3 is TGCGCCAGCAGCCAAGTCGACTTAGGAGCGGGAGGGTACGAGCAGTACTTC. Translation gives CASSQVDLGAGGYEQYF.